This T cell receptor (beta chain) was sequenced in a study of T cells in Graves' hyperthyroidism and ophthalmopathy (dated by TCRdb to 2018 to 2020). At the level of the whole study: Peripheral blood was sampled at the time of initial diagnosis, prior to any treatment. For training and testing, the roughly 93 patients in the discovery cohort were randomly divided in a 7:3 ratio. To identify distinguishing TCR V-J signatures, a discovery cohort of around 98 patients was used, comprising 43 with Graves' ophthalmopathy and around 60 with stable Graves' hyperthyroidism. Prospective prediction of ophthalmopathy was tested in an independent validation cohort consisting of 18 hyperthyroidism patients and more than 15 patients who later progressed to ophthalmopathy. The paper reports TCR Vbeta CDR3 sequencing of approximately 140 peripheral blood samples: approximately 41 ophthalmopathy, fewer than 80 hyperthyroidism and some 17 progressor patients. In about 6 Graves' hyperthyroidism patients, the study also compared T-cell repertoires from thyroid tissue with T-cell repertoires from blood. After blood sampling, hyperthyroidism patients were treated with methimazole at a starting dose of 30 mg daily, and ophthalmopathy patients were treated with high-dose intravenous methylprednisolone. General findings and caveats noted by the study authors: No statistical method was used to set the sample size in advance, and investigators knew the group allocation. During validation, the model predicted progression to ophthalmopathy a median of around six months ahead of onset, with approximately 71% sensitivity and about 72% specificity. Blood samples also contained most of the expanded thyroid clonotypes (frequency above 0.001), which suggests that blood repertoires may reflect thyroid immune responses. In cross-validation, a model built on a 13 V-J signature told ophthalmopathy apart from stable hyperthyroidism with under 90% sensitivity and about 81% specificity, and in testing the same model reached 80%/75%.

The germline V gene (reference sequence) gives CDR1 as LNHNV and CDR2 as YYDKDF. V loses 0 bases, J loses 2 bases, and the germline ends lie 12 bases apart. From the cysteine through the phenylalanine, the CDR3 covers 16 amino acids. Of all the DNA, just the CDR3 is kept, 48 bases in frame from base 1. This clonotype came up a few times. The clone's antigen remains unknown. No base quality information exists; no much larger clone differs at one position. In the ophthalmopathy patients, disease was moderately to severely active, with a Clinical Activity Score of 3 or more, a NOSPECS grade of 4 or more, and a duration of less than 3 months. Exclusion was applied to patients with uncontrolled infections, other autoimmune diseases, pregnancy or lactation. Clinical symptoms, serum thyroxine and TRAb, thyroid ultrasound, and orbital computed tomography formed the basis for the diagnoses. Ficoll-Paque density gradient centrifugation was used to isolate PBMCs from about 9 ml of fresh peripheral blood. Trizol reagent was used to extract total RNA, and RNA quality was then checked on an Agilent 2100 Bioanalyzer.

TCR beta CDR3 regions were amplified from RNA transcripts. For the first round of RT-PCR on the TCR CDR3, the HTBI primer set was used together with the Qiagen OneStep RT-PCR kit. A second multiplex PCR round built the libraries, followed by size selection and purification. The libraries were sequenced on an Illumina HiSeq2000 using paired-end 100 bp reads. Turning to the authors' computational methods: SOAPnuke was used to process the raw data, removing reads that contained adapters or uncalled bases, had a mean Phred below 15, or lacked an exact match to the constant primer or identifier. COPE v1.2.5 was used to merge high-quality paired reads, and clonotypes were defined as unique nucleotide sequences. Clonotypes were aligned to IMGT TRBV, TRBD and TRBJ reference segments using MiTCR v1.1. Only V-J combinations with frequency above 0.0001, covering 99% to 99.2% of repertoires, were analysed. The TCS score was defined as F50 (clonal expansion) divided by E x V (chaos), with BLOSUM62-based TCRdist calculated between CDR3 peptides within each V-J. Welch's t-statistics and random forest reduced just over 500 V-J features to 13, which were used in a naive Bayes classifier (R e1071). TCRdb took the public reads, trimmed them with fastp at Q25, ran MiXCR for clone calling and kept in-frame beta chains. All rows with the same CDR3 protein become a single entry with the most common DNA and genes. These V and J calls derive from TCRdb rather than the authors' analysis. The sample table shows around 370,000 distinct CDR3 sequences, and roughly 18% are seen once. The top ten clones comprise less than 45% of the sample.

The sequence derives from a young man with Graves' ophthalmopathy. The sample taken for sequencing was blood. The chain is encoded by TRBV15 joined to TRBJ2-3, with the D gene call left open. The nucleotide sequence reads TGTGCCACCAGCAGAGATCGAGGCAGAATCACAGATACGCAGTATTTT. It translates as CATSRDRGRITDTQYF.